This T cell receptor (beta chain) was retrieved from a study of CD8+ T cells in alopecia areata. At the level of the study: Donors of skin were C3H/HeJ mice aged about 6-13 months with spontaneous alopecia, and recipients were roughly 6-11-week-old female C3H/HeJ mice. Study findings and constraints: Normal scalp had lower clonality than lesional scalp, with alopecia totalis/universalis lesions showing this most strongly. Besides other cells, scalp samples also yield sequences of resident alphabeta T cells from normal skin.

Sorting of pooled cutaneous lymph node cells used CD4, CD8alpha, NKG2D, NKG2ACE and other markers. This CDR3 is 14 amino acids long. V shed 5 bases and J shed 3 bases, with 12 bases lying between them. CDR1 is NSQYPW, CDR2 LRSPGD, per germline (reference sequence). Notes on this clone: Its antigen is unidentified. Here the gene names and germline are mouse. The CDR3 end lies 4 residues beyond the end of the read and is filled in from the germline J gene.

RNA was extracted and reverse transcribed into cDNA as the sequencing template. TCRdb's table, derived via immunoSEQ multiplex PCR, lists solely in-frame clones and lacks some. The data show about 270,000 clones, with none appearing a single time. The chain uses TRBV1 and TRBJ2-5; perhaps TRBD2 as D (5 bases). The sample comprised CD4+ T cells sorted from a lymph node. The TCR sequence derives from a C3H/HeJ mouse with alopecia areata. These mice share the MHC haplotype H2-k. CDR3 sequence: CTCSPAAGQDTQYF. Partial CDR3 DNA: TGCACCTGCAGTCCAGCAGCTGGGCAAGAC.